This section outlines one T cell receptor beta chain sequence together with its context. It lacks a known antigen. There are no base qualities to consult, and no much larger clone falls within one base. Explained via the paper, the time point label denotes: about 28 days (+/-7) after the second vaccine dose. AZD1222 recipients given second doses at about 4 weeks or at about 12 weeks were pooled, since spike-specific TCR depth and breadth were not found to differ between the two schedules. The vaccinee samples were drawn from two UK trials, COV001 and COV002, one of which was a single-blind randomized controlled phase 2/3 trial testing AZD1222 (ChAdOx1 nCoV-19) in healthy adults. For TCRbeta chain sequencing, PBMC samples were collected from trial participants at day 0 and at day 28 after the second dose. The CDR3 regions of human TCRbeta chains were analyzed by immunosequencing. As for how the authors treated the data: TCRs in the repertoires were compared against a reference library of SARS-CoV-2-specific TCRs that had been generated with the MIRA antigen-specificity platform. Breadth was defined as the fraction of unique TCRs that were SARS-CoV-2-associated, and depth was defined as the fraction of total T cells that were SARS-CoV-2-associated. Using the MIRA data, each spike-specific TCR was assigned both to the spike region to which the TCR was reactive and to a CD4 or CD8 class. Log10-transformed breadth and depth values were compared by one-way ANOVA with Sidak's multiple comparisons tests. This immuneACCESS table, as held by TCRdb, lists in-frame sequences with V and J called but not all clones. Of the missing ones, under half trace to an unresolved V gene in checked studies; the others have no known cause. V and J calls plus clone size are reproduced from that table; the DNA served to infer D and trimming. The sample table contains under 60,000 clones; only one count was recorded for around 89% of them. Jointly, the top ten make up approximately 5.3% of the sample.

The CDR3 sequence holds 13 residues, the cysteine and phenylalanine included. The read is trimmed to its CDR3 DNA, 39 bases read in frame from base 1. Trimming removed 4 bases from V and 7 bases from J; the gene matches leave 6 bases unexplained. CDR1 is given as DFQATT and CDR2 as SNEGSKA, both from the germline V gene (reference sequence). This sample is drawn from a study of T cell responses to AZD1222 COVID-19 vaccine (TCRdb year 2021). Study-wide context: A total of 230 to 250 trial participants underwent TCR sequencing, of whom nearly 210 had received two doses of AZD1222 and some 26 had received two doses of the MenACWY control vaccine. Trial participants were enrolled into age subgroups of 18-55, 56-69 and 70-plus years, which contained roughly 140, 27 and 60 TCR-sequenced participants, respectively. The paper's findings and limits, for the study overall: The whole spike protein was spanned by vaccine-associated CD4 TCRs, and dominant responses were seen in regions 160-218 and 743-854. The 56-69-year group was small, and its depth increase did not reach significance, likely because of low power. Reportedly, close to half of the unique spike-specific TCRs recognized epitopes lying outside the regions that are mutated in the B.1.351 and B.1.1.7 variants. Conclusions about previously exposed vaccinees were limited because only six or seven AZD1222 recipients were SARS-CoV-2 seropositive at baseline. No day 14 peak-response samples were available, so repertoires were characterized only after the peak T cell response. After two AZD1222 doses, both the breadth and the depth of spike-specific TCRs were significantly higher than at day 0 and than in MenACWY recipients. Participants were mostly white British and included more females than males, and it was suggested by the authors that clonal diversity may have been underestimated.

The receptor's source is an adult who received the AZD1222 COVID-19 vaccine. The material sequenced was peripheral blood, taken 28 days after the second AZD1222 dose. The rearranged segments are TRBV20-1 and TRBJ1-4, with TRBD1 matching 7 junction bases. CDR3 region: CSANDRVSEKLFF. The bases are TGCAGTGCTAATGACAGGGTTAGTGAAAAACTGTTTTTT.